This passage covers 9 T cell receptor beta chains from one sample sequenced in a study of T cell changes during pregnancy in multiple sclerosis. Profiling relied on immunoSEQ multiplex PCR, and the TCRdb table lists in-frame clones only, not all of them. This table holds approximately 49,000 clones, approximately 88% found once. The sample consisted of CD4+ T cells from peripheral blood mononuclear cells, taken in the second trimester of pregnancy. These receptors all come from a female donor with multiple sclerosis, enrolled in a pregnancy study.

V is TRBV7-2 and J is TRBJ2-7; D may be TRBD2 (5 bases). V was shortened by 1 base and J by 6 bases, with 10 bases between the two germline ends. Germline V lookup: CDR1 SGHTA, CDR2 FQGNSA. The CDR3 has 13 amino acids. The CDR3 region is CASSLGGALEQYF. CDR3 coding DNA: TGTGCCAGCAGCTTAGGGGGAGCCCTCGAGCAGTACTTC.

The V and J genes are TRBV12-5 and TRBJ1-5; TRBD1 aligns across 8 bases. This CDR3 has 14 amino acids. The germline gives CDR1 LGHNT, CDR2 FRNRAP. V dropped 2 bases and J dropped 9; count of bases not matched to a gene: 6. DNA of the CDR3: TGTGCTAGTGGTTTGAAGGCAGGGGGCGCGCCCCAGCATTTT. Residues: CASGLKAGGAPQHF.

This clone turned up a few times. The chain is built from TRBV30 and TRBJ1-1, with TRBD1 matching over 9 bases. V was clipped by 6 bases and J by 10 bases; unmatched bases: 6. The CDR3 contains 11 residues. The germline V gene encodes CDR1 GTSNPN and CDR2 SVGIG (reference sequence). The CDR3 spells CACRSTGGAFF. The CDR3 coding sequence is TGTGCCTGTCGTTCGACAGGGGGAGCTTTCTTT.

The chain carries TRBV12-5 and TRBJ2-7; no definite D call. Trimming cost V 0 bases and J 0 bases, with 12 bases left between them. CDR1 LGHNT and CDR2 FRNRAP come from the germline V gene. There are 16 residues in the CDR3. CDR3 residues: CASGLVVSRVSYEQYF. CDR3 in DNA: TGTGCTAGTGGTTTGGTAGTATCTCGGGTCTCCTACGAGCAGTACTTC.

The chain is built from TRBV2 and TRBJ2-5, with D possibly TRBD1 on 5 matching bases. V gave up 6 bases and J gave up 11 bases, with 22 bases separating them. The germline V gene encodes CDR1 SNHLY and CDR2 FYNNEI. The CDR3 runs to 14 residues. For the CDR3, the DNA is TGTGCCAGCAGGGGATTAATCAGGGCGCAAGAGCAGTACTTC. Translation: CASRGLIRAQEQYF.

The J gene is TRBJ2-7, the V gene TRBV10-1; D may be TRBD2 (6 bases). CDR3 size: 13 residues. Trimming shortened V by 8 bases and J by 7 bases, and 18 bases separated the two germline ends. From germline, CDR1 is WNHNN and CDR2 SYGVQD (reference sequence). CDR3 protein: CASGGATRGEQYF. For the CDR3, the DNA is TGCGCCAGCGGAGGGGCCACTCGGGGTGAGCAGTACTTC.

V usage is TRBV6-5 and J usage is TRBJ1-2; D is undetermined. The V and J ends lost 5 bases and 4 bases respectively, with 11 bases between them. Germline V gene data show CDR1 as MNHEY and CDR2 as SVGAGI. The CDR3 length is 13 residues. The CDR3 is CASSTRGVYGYTF. The CDR3, as DNA: TGTGCCAGCAGTACCCGCGGCGTCTATGGCTACACCTTC.

The chain recombines TRBV5-1 with TRBJ2-3, with a possible D match to TRBD1 (6 bases). Germline CDR1 and CDR2: SGHRS and YFSETQ. This CDR3 comprises 17 residues. The V end was cut by 0 bases, the J end by 4 bases, with 18 bases between. The CDR3 sequence: CASSLAFDQGKADTQYF. In DNA, the CDR3 is TGCGCCAGCAGCTTGGCCTTCGACCAGGGGAAGGCAGATACGCAGTATTTT.

This chain connects TRBV19 to TRBJ2-1, with 9 positions matching TRBD2. CDR3 length equals 15 residues. The V segment lost 5 bases and the J segment 4 bases; nucleotides outside the gene matches: 6. Germline assignment: CDR1 LNHDA and CDR2 SQIVND (reference sequence). The CDR3 loop reads CASSLLAGLYNEQFF. For the CDR3, the DNA is TGTGCCAGTAGTCTTCTAGCGGGGTTGTACAATGAGCAGTTCTTC.